Shown below are 26 T cell receptor beta chains from a single sample sequenced in a study of T cell responses to AZD1222 COVID-19 vaccine. Some clones are missing from TCRdb's copy, which holds only in-frame ones; the method was immunoSEQ multiplex PCR. Found here are 75,000 to 90,000 clones, roughly 84% of them singletons; the top ten hold about 13%. Sequenced here: peripheral blood, sampled on day 0 of AZD1222 vaccination. These TCRs come from an adult in good health.

The chain is built from TRBV7-6 and TRBJ1-5; D gene ambiguous. CDR3 length equals 14 residues. In germline, CDR1 is SGHVS, CDR2 FNYEAQ. V gave up 1 base and J gave up 4 bases, with 8 bases separating them. The CDR3 region has the DNA TGTGCCAGCAGCTTAGGTGGCAGAAATCAGCCCCAGCATTTT. It encodes CASSLGGRNQPQHF.

The genes are TRBV4-3 and TRBJ2-7; TRBD1 aligns across 10 bases. With 4 bases clipped from V and 4 bases from J, the junction kept 4 bases outside the gene matches. The CDR3 covers 14 residues. Germline lookup yields CDR1 LGHNA and CDR2 YSLEER. CDR3 sequence reads: CASSRGQGRYEQYF. The CDR3 DNA reads TGCGCCAGCAGCCGGGGACAGGGGAGATACGAGCAGTACTTC.

The chain combines TRBV5-1 with TRBJ2-3; D perhaps matches TRBD1 (6 bases). From germline, CDR1 is SGHRS and CDR2 YFSETQ. V was shortened by 0 bases and J by 2 bases, with 13 bases between the two germline ends. This CDR3 has 16 amino acids. The CDR3 sequence is CASSLVGRGNTDTQYF. CDR3 nucleotides: TGCGCCAGCAGCTTGGTTGGCAGGGGAAACACAGATACGCAGTATTTT.

The V and J genes are TRBV4-1 and TRBJ2-7; maybe TRBD2 (6 bases). The CDR3 is made up of 14 amino acids. CDR1 and CDR2 (germline): MGHRA, YSYEKL. V was pared by 4 bases and J by 5 bases, with 15 bases between. CDR3 DNA sequence: TGCGCCAGCAGCCCGGACTACTTTATCGACGAGCAGTACTTC. This translates into CASSPDYFIDEQYF.

The CDR3 protein is CASQGGQQNSPLHF. CDR3 bases: TGTGCCAGCCAGGGGGGACAGCAAAATTCACCCCTCCACTTT. V is TRBV7-9 and J is TRBJ1-6, with 7 bases identical to TRBD1. The junction had 8 bases not matched to a gene; V was cut back by 8 bases and J by 7 bases. The CDR3 spans 14 residues. CDR1 is SEHNR, CDR2 FQNEAQ, per germline (reference sequence).

CDR3 nucleotides: TGTGCCACCAGTGACCCGGGACAGGGAAATGAAAAACTGTTTTTT. It is translated as CATSDPGQGNEKLFF. The V call is TRBV24-1, the J call TRBJ1-4, with 9 positions matching TRBD1. The CDR3 extends over 15 amino acids. Germline V CDR1 and CDR2: KGHDR, SFDVKD. The V and J ends lost 4 bases and 5 bases, in that order; junction bases with no gene match: 4.

V and J are TRBV28 and TRBJ1-4; no definite D call. The CDR3 is 16 residues long. V dropped 6 bases and J dropped 0 bases, with 14 bases sitting between them. Looked up from germline, CDR1 is MDHEN and CDR2 is SYDVKM. The CDR3 loop reads CASSSPRLATNEKLFF. The CDR3 DNA is TGTGCCAGCAGCTCCCCCAGGCTTGCAACTAATGAAAAACTGTTTTTT.

V and J are TRBV19 and TRBJ2-1, with TRBD1 matching over 7 bases. The CDR3 extends over 13 amino acids. The J segment lost 8 bases and the V segment lost 6 bases, leaving 7 bases of the junction unmatched. Germline assignment: CDR1 LNHDA and CDR2 SQIVND (reference sequence). In DNA form, the CDR3 reads TGTGCCAGTAGCCACAACAGGGGTGATGAGCAGTTCTTC. It yields the protein CASSHNRGDEQFF.

This clone was seen a single time. This rearrangement joins TRBV7-2 to TRBJ1-3; maybe TRBD1 (6 bases). The CDR3 has 19 amino acids. The germline gives CDR1 SGHTA, CDR2 FQGNSA. Trimming stripped 0 bases from V and 4 bases from J, with 22 bases between. The CDR3 protein is CASSLAGGQLLATGNTIYF. The CDR3 DNA follows: TGTGCCAGCAGCTTAGCGGGAGGACAGCTCTTGGCAACCGGAAACACCATATATTTT.

This clone came up once. The rearrangement joins TRBV6-6 to TRBJ2-7; 11 bases match TRBD1. Per the germline V gene, CDR1 is MNHNY and CDR2 is SVGAGI (reference sequence). After removal of 7 bases from V and 2 bases from J, the junction contained 10 bases not matched to a gene. This CDR3 has 16 amino acids. Here the CDR3 reads CASIKNPGQGAYEQYF. CDR3 DNA: TGTGCCAGCATCAAAAACCCGGGACAGGGGGCCTACGAGCAGTACTTC.

A few counts support this clone. The same CDR3 is also encoded by other DNA sequences in this sample. The chain joins TRBV5-6 to TRBJ1-5; no firm D call. V was clipped by 5 bases and J by 0 bases, with 3 bases between them. Germline V lookup: CDR1 SGHDT, CDR2 YYEEEE. This CDR3 comprises 12 residues. The CDR3 loop reads CASSFSNQPQHF. The DNA for the CDR3 is TGTGCCAGCAGTTTTAGCAATCAGCCCCAGCATTTT.

Regarding this clone: An end of the junction does not agree with germline; a read error may underlie this. The chain links TRBV7-7 to TRBJ2-5, with D perhaps matching TRBD1 (7 bases). Germline V lookup: CDR1 SSHAT, CDR2 FNYEAQ (reference sequence). This CDR3 spans 13 amino acids. The CDR3 nucleotides read TGTGCTAGCAGCTTTCAGGGGGGTGAGACCCAGTACTTC. The encoded protein is CASSFQGGETQYF.

The chain joins TRBV4-1 to TRBJ2-7; D uncertain. CDR1 is MGHRA and CDR2 is YSYEKL in the germline V gene. V lost 1 base to trimming and J lost 1 base, with 11 bases between them. The CDR3 spans 15 residues. This CDR3 reads CASSQAQSSSYEQYF. The CDR3, as DNA: TGCGCCAGCAGCCAAGCACAGTCCTCATCCTACGAGCAGTACTTC.

The V and J genes are TRBV28 and TRBJ2-3, with 8 nucleotides matching TRBD1. This CDR3 comprises 15 residues. CDR1 is MDHEN, CDR2 SYDVKM, per germline. V lost 5 bases and J lost 1; bases outside the gene matches: 5. CDR3 sequence (DNA): TGTGCCAGCAGTCTCGGACAGGGCGGCACAGATACGCAGTATTTT. Amino acids: CASSLGQGGTDTQYF. The whole variable domain, filled in from reference TRBV28 and TRBJ2-3, reads DVKVTQSSRYLVKRTGEKVFLECVQDMDHENMFWYRQDPGLGLRLIYFSYDVKMKEKGDIPEGYSVSREKKERFSLILESASTNQTSMYLCASSLGQGGTDTQYFGPGTRLTVL.

The chain uses TRBV10-3 and TRBJ1-5; tentative D call: TRBD1 (6 bases). Germline CDR1 and CDR2: ENHRY and SYGVKD. V gave up 0 bases and J gave up 6 bases, with 18 bases separating them. This CDR3 is 17 amino acids long. The CDR3 nucleotides read TGTGCCATCAGTGAGTCAGGGGTACAGGGTTTTGTTCAGCCCCAGCATTTT. Translated: CAISESGVQGFVQPQHF.

The count of this clone is one. The rearrangement uses TRBV19 and TRBJ1-2; D not resolved. Germline CDR1 reads LNHDA; CDR2 reads SQIVND (reference sequence). The V end lost 5 bases, the J end lost 3 bases, and 10 bases lay between the germline ends. The CDR3 is 13 amino acids. Here the CDR3 reads CASSPQDYYGYTF. As DNA, the CDR3 is TGTGCCAGTAGTCCACAAGATTACTATGGCTACACCTTC.

This chain uses TRBV25-1 with TRBJ1-6; possible D gene TRBD1, 6 bases. From germline, CDR1 is MGHDK and CDR2 SYGVNS. The CDR3 is 14 residues long. The germline V and J ends were trimmed by 4 bases and 7 bases, with 11 bases remaining between them. In nucleotides, the CDR3 is TGTGCCAGCAGTGTTGGACAGCTCAATTCACCCCTCCACTTT. Its protein is CASSVGQLNSPLHF.

V usage is TRBV19 and J usage is TRBJ1-6; D gene unclear. This CDR3 spans 16 amino acids. V was shortened by 2 bases and J by 0 bases, with 8 bases between the two germline ends. The V gene's germline CDR1 is LNHDA and CDR2 SQIVND (reference sequence). The CDR3 spells CASSINWSSYNSPLHF. The CDR3 bases are TGTGCCAGTAGTATAAACTGGAGCTCCTATAATTCACCCCTCCACTTT.

This clone was counted once. J is TRBJ1-5 and V is TRBV7-9, with D tentatively TRBD1 (6 bases). Per the germline V gene, CDR1 is SEHNR and CDR2 is FQNEAQ (reference sequence). The CDR3 is 15 amino acids. The germline V and J ends were trimmed by 4 bases and 7 bases, with 17 bases remaining between them. The CDR3 reads CASSYRAQQGQPQHF. CDR3 coding DNA: TGTGCCAGCAGCTATAGAGCACAACAGGGACAGCCCCAGCATTTT. Full variable domain (remainder filled in from reference TRBV7-9 and TRBJ1-5): DTGVSQNPRHKITKRGQNVTFRCDPISEHNRLYWYRQTLGQGPEFLTYFQNEAQLEKSRLLSDRFSAERPKGSFSTLEIQRTEQGDSAMYLCASSYRAQQGQPQHFGDGTRLSIL.

Comment on this clone: The same CDR3 can be traced to other DNA sequences in this sample. V is TRBV7-2 and J is TRBJ1-2, with unresolved D. Germline assignment: CDR1 SGHTA and CDR2 FQGNSA. CDR3 length equals 13 residues. Trimming shortened V by 4 bases and J by 4 bases, and 10 bases separated the two germline ends. The CDR3 DNA is TGTGCCAGCAGCTCGGACCGACGCTATGGCTACACCTTC. Its protein is CASSSDRRYGYTF.

This clone has a handful of counts. The rearrangement joins TRBV9 to TRBJ1-1, with D unclear. Germline loops: CDR1 SGDLS, CDR2 YYNGEE. The CDR3 extends over 18 amino acids. V was pared by 1 base and J by 1 base, with 20 bases between. The DNA of the CDR3 is TGTGCCAGCAGCGTACGACCGGGTTTGGGAAGCGGGAACACTGAAGCTTTCTTT. Protein product: CASSVRPGLGSGNTEAFF.

The chain recombines TRBV3-1 (or the pseudogene TRBV3-2) with TRBJ1-6; 10 bases line up with TRBD1. Germline loops: CDR1 LGHDT, CDR2 YNNKEL (reference sequence). Unmatched junction bases numbered 8, after V lost 3 bases and J lost 3 bases. CDR3 length: 18 amino acids. The CDR3 region has the DNA TGTGCCAGCAGCCACCAGTCCCGGGACAGGGGCTATAATTCACCCCTCCACTTT. It translates to CASSHQSRDRGYNSPLHF.

This clone appeared a single time. This chain links TRBV4-3 with TRBJ2-3; D unclear. Trimming removed 1 base from V and 5 bases from J, with 7 bases in between. Germline V lookup: CDR1 LGHNA, CDR2 YSLEER. The CDR3 is 13 residues long. The CDR3 DNA reads TGCGCCAGCAGCCAAGTTGACCGAGATACGCAGTATTTT. It codes for CASSQVDRDTQYF.

This clone was found a few times. The V gene is TRBV7-9, the J gene TRBJ1-6, with D perhaps matching TRBD1 (6 bases). With 5 bases removed from V and 6 bases from J, the gap between germline ends came to 14 bases. This CDR3 comprises 15 residues. Germline CDR1 and CDR2: SEHNR and FQNEAQ (reference sequence). CDR3 sequence reads: CASSPQGSVNSPLHF. In DNA form, the CDR3 reads TGTGCCAGCAGCCCCCAGGGGTCGGTTAATTCACCCCTCCACTTT.

The V gene is TRBV5-1, the J gene TRBJ2-1; 7 nucleotides align to TRBD1. Germline V gene data show CDR1 as SGHRS and CDR2 as YFSETQ. The CDR3 is made up of 16 amino acids. Trimming cost V 0 bases and J 0 bases; bases outside gene matches: 3. The DNA for the CDR3 is TGCGCCAGCAGCTTGGCGACAGGGAGCTCCTACAATGAGCAGTTCTTC. Its protein product is CASSLATGSSYNEQFF.

The V and J genes are TRBV4-1 and TRBJ1-1; the match to TRBD1 covers 8 bases. The junction had 9 bases not matched to a gene; V was cut back by 4 bases and J by 5 bases. The CDR3 has 15 residues. Germline CDR1 is MGHRA and CDR2 is YSYEKL. In DNA form, the CDR3 reads TGCGCCAGCAGCCGGGAGAGACACAGGGGGACTGAAGCTTTCTTT. As protein: CASSRERHRGTEAFF.